Presented here are 13 T cell receptor beta chains from one specimen sequenced in a study of blood T cells in healthy people across ages. A second PCR, run for roughly 7 to 11 cycles, used a sample-barcoded 5' primer plus a J-beta primer mix. TCRdb fed the 5' RACE reads into MiXCR, producing one record per CDR3 protein. The sample has 630,000 or so distinct CDR3 sequences, under 30% seen once. Sequenced material: blood. Receptors were obtained from a woman of 80 years or more in good health.

The chain has TRBV5-5 and TRBJ2-7; D is unclear. The CDR3 runs 14 residues. Germline V CDR1 and CDR2: SGHKS, YYEKEE (reference sequence). The V and J ends lost 2 bases and 2 bases respectively, with 11 bases between them. The CDR3 protein is CASSFRASTYEQYF. The CDR3 DNA reads TGTGCCAGCAGCTTTCGGGCCAGCACCTACGAGCAGTACTTC.

This clonotype has a handful of counts. The chain carries TRBV5-1 and TRBJ2-7; 7 bases are a match to TRBD1. V gave up 1 base and J gave up 7 bases; unmatched junction bases: 11. Germline CDR1 is SGHRS and CDR2 is YFSETQ. CDR3 length: 15 amino acids. Here the CDR3 DNA reads TGCGCCAGCAGCTTGAGGGGACAGAGTTTAAATGAGCAGTACTTC. This encodes CASSLRGQSLNEQYF. The whole variable domain, remainder taken from reference TRBV5-1 and TRBJ2-7, is KAGVTQTPRYLIKTRGQQVTLSCSPISGHRSVSWYQQTPGQGLQFLFEYFSETQRNKGNFPGRFSGRQFSNSRSEMNVSTLELGDSALYLCASSLRGQSLNEQYFGPGTRLTVT.

V is TRBV7-9 and J is TRBJ2-2, with 9 bases that match TRBD1. Germline V gene sequence: CDR1 SEHNR, CDR2 FQNEAQ (reference sequence). J gave up 7 bases and V 3 bases, and 9 bases lay outside the gene matches. This CDR3 contains 16 residues. This chain's CDR3 is CASSFGRTGASGELFF. As DNA, the CDR3 is TGTGCCAGCAGCTTCGGCAGGACAGGGGCGAGCGGGGAGCTGTTTTTT.

This clonotype was observed a few times. The genes are TRBV7-2 and TRBJ2-5, with a weak D call TRBD1 (6 bases). Germline lookup yields CDR1 SGHTA and CDR2 FQGNSA. V lost 5 bases and J 5 bases, leaving 18 bases between the germline ends. This CDR3 is built from 15 residues. Written as DNA, the CDR3 is TGTGCCAGCAGCCCAACCTACAGGGAATCGGAGACCCAGTACTTC. It is translated as CASSPTYRESETQYF.

This clonotype has a count of ten or more. At one end, the junction sequence differs from germline, possibly due to a read error. The chain joins TRBV7-7 to TRBJ2-1; 9 bases align to TRBD1. The germline V gene encodes CDR1 SSHAT and CDR2 FNYEAQ (reference sequence). CDR3 length: 14 residues. For the CDR3, the DNA is TGTGCTAGCACCCCGGGGACAGGGTACAATGAGCAGTTCTTC. Amino acid sequence: CASTPGTGYNEQFF.

This chain connects TRBV7-2 to TRBJ2-5, with 9 bases aligning to TRBD2. The J call may be incorrect, as the DNA end agrees better with TRBJ2-7. The V gene's germline CDR1 is SGHTA and CDR2 FQGNSA. The CDR3 length is 17 residues. The CDR3 region is CASSRRVDPAGGYEQYF. CDR3 sequence (DNA): TGTGCCAGCAGCCGCAGAGTGGATCCAGCGGGGGGTTACGAGCAGTACTTC.

This clonotype was recorded many times. Written as DNA, the CDR3 is TGCGCCAGCAGCTTCCAAGGAAGGACGTGGGAGCAGTACTTC. Protein product: CASSFQGRTWEQYF. The chain combines TRBV5-1 with TRBJ2-7; D uncertain. Trimming removed 2 bases at V and 7 bases at J, with 16 bases between. Germline lookup yields CDR1 SGHRS and CDR2 YFSETQ. The CDR3 length is 14 residues.

This clonotype has ten or more counts. The rearrangement links TRBV7-8 to TRBJ2-5; no reliable D call. Trimming removed 8 bases at V and 3 bases at J, with 13 bases between. The CDR3 covers 13 residues. CDR1 and CDR2 from the germline V gene are SGHVS and FQNEAQ. DNA for the CDR3: TGTGCCAGCTCTCCGACGGCTAAAGAGACCCAGTACTTC. It specifies CASSPTAKETQYF.

This clonotype was seen repeatedly, ten times or more. The V and J genes are TRBV7-2 and TRBJ1-2; 8 bases fit TRBD1. V shed 5 bases, J shed 4 bases, and the junction held 6 bases outside the gene matches. Germline-derived CDR1 and CDR2 are SGHTA and FQGNSA. The CDR3 is made up of 14 amino acids. CDR3 region: CASSPTGASYGYTF. The CDR3 DNA follows: TGTGCCAGCAGCCCGACAGGGGCCTCCTATGGCTACACCTTC.

The rearrangement uses TRBV29-1 and TRBJ2-5; TRBD1 agrees at 7 bases. The CDR3 loop spans 12 amino acids. V shed 8 bases and J 0 bases; nucleotides not matched to a gene: 3. CDR1 is SQVTM and CDR2 is ANQGSEA in the germline V gene. This CDR3 is CSSQGNQETQYF. The CDR3 DNA follows: TGCAGCTCACAGGGGAACCAAGAGACCCAGTACTTC.

The V and J genes are TRBV29-1 and TRBJ1-2; D not certain. There are 13 residues in the CDR3. The ends were cut back, 5 bases at V and 0 bases at J, with 10 bases in the middle. Germline values: CDR1 SQVTM, CDR2 ANQGSEA. This chain's CDR3 is CSVLGSSNYGYTF. The CDR3 DNA is TGCAGCGTTCTGGGTTCTTCTAACTATGGCTACACCTTC.

To note about this clonotype: This could be a read error, since a much larger clone is one nucleotide away. The rearrangement joins TRBV7-4 to TRBJ1-4; no reliable D call. This CDR3 has 12 residues. The germline V gene encodes CDR1 SGHVT and CDR2 SQSDAQ. In DNA form, the CDR3 reads TGTGCCAGCAGCGGGGTAGGTGAAGAACTGTTTTTT. Amino acids: CASSGVGEELFF.

The chain uses TRBV20-1 and TRBJ2-7; no clear D. The J call is uncertain, as TRBJ2-5 better fits the DNA end. This CDR3 contains 13 residues. Per the germline V gene, CDR1 is DFQATT and CDR2 is SNEGSKA (reference sequence). CDR3 coding DNA: TGCAGTGCCCCCGAACACATCCAAGAGACCCAGTACTTC. Translation: CSAPEHIQETQYF.